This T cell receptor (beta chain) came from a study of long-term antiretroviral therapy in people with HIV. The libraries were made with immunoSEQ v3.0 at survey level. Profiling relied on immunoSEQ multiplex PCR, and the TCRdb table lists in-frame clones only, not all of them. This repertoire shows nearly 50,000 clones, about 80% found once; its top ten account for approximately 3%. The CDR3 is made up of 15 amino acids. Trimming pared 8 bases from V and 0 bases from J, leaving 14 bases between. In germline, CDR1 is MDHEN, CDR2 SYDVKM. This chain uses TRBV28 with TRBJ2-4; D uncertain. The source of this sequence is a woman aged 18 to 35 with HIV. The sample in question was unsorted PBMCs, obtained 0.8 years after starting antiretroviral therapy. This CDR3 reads CASRSVTLAKNIQYF. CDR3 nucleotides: TGTGCCAGCCGGTCCGTAACATTAGCCAAAAACATTCAGTACTTC.